This T cell receptor (beta chain) was sequenced for a study of blood T cell repertoires in COVID-19. Overall study context: Sites in the United States, Italy and Spain provided acute and convalescent COVID-19 samples. T cells, B-cell-depleted T cells, or PBMCs provided the cDNA or gDNA that served as material.

With 8 bases removed from V and 2 bases from J, the gap between germline ends came to 26 bases. Germline V gives CDR1 SGHAT, CDR2 FQNNGV. This CDR3 is built from 18 residues. As originally analysed: Amplified reference gene primers provided the basis for estimating nucleated cell counts. Sequencing was performed with immunoSEQ multiplex PCR; in TCRdb, only in-frame clones are kept and a portion is missing. The V and J calls and clone size come from that table; D and trimming were worked out from the DNA. This table holds about 72,000 clones, 82% found once. The chain recombines TRBV11-2 with TRBJ2-3; tentative D call: TRBD2 (7 bases). The clonotype comes from a human donor in a cohort sampled during active COVID-19. Material for sequencing was peripheral blood. Written as DNA, the CDR3 is TGTGCCAGCGCAAAAGGGGAGGGGGTAATTCGAACCACAGATACGCAGTATTTT. It is translated as CASAKGEGVIRTTDTQYF.